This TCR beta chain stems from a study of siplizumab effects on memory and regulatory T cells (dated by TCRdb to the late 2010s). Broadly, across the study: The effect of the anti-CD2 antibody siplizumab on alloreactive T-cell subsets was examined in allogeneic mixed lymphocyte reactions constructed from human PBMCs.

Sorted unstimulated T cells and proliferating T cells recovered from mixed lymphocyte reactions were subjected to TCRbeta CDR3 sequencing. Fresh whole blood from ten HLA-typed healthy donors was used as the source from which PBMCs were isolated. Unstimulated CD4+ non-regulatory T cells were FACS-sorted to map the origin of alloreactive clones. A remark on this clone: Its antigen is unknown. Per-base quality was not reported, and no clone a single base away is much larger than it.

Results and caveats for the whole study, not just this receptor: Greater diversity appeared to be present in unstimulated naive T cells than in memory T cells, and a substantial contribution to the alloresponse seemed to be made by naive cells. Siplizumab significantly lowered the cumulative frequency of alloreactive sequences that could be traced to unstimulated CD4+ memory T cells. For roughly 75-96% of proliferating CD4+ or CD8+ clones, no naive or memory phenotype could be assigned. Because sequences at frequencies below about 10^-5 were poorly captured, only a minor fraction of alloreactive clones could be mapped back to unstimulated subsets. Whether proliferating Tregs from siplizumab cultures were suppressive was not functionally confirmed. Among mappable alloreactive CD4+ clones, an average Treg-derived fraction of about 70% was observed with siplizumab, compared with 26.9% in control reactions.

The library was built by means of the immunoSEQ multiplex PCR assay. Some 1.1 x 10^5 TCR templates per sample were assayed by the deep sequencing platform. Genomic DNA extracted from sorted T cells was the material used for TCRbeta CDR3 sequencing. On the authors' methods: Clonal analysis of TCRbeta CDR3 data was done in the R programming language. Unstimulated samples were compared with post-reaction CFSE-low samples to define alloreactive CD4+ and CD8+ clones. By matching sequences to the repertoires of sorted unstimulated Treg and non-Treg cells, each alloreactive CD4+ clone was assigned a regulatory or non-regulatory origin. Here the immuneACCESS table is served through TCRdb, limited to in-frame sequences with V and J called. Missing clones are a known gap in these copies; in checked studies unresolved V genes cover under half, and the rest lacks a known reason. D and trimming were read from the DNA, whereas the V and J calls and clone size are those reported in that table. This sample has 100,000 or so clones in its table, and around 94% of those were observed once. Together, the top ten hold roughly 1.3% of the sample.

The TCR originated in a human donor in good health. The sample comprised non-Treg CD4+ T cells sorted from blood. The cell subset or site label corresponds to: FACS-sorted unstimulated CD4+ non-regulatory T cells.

For the CDR3, the sequence is CASSRRQGWDTEAFF. The DNA sequence follows: TGTGCCAGCAGCCGCAGACAGGGGTGGGACACTGAAGCTTTCTTT. The V and J segments used are TRBV14 and TRBJ1-1, with 8 bases aligning to TRBD1. Trimmed from V: 4 bases; trimmed from J: 3 bases; junction bases lacking a gene match: 7. Counted from cysteine to phenylalanine, this CDR3 has 15 amino acids. Kept here is only the CDR3 DNA, which spans 45 bases and is read in frame from base 1. The CDR1 and CDR2 encoded by the germline V gene are SGHDN and FVKESK.